Shown below are 20 T cell receptor beta chains from a single sample sequenced in a study of OX40 agonist ivuxolimab in advanced cancers. The library came from the immunoSEQ multiplex PCR assay. In TCRdb, the immuneACCESS table is reduced to in-frame sequences with V and J assigned. These tables do not hold every clone; where another copy was compared, an unresolved V gene accounts for under half, and the others remain unexplained. Recorded for this sample are about 59,000 clones; approximately 90% of them occurred a single time. The ten top clones hold 0.76% of the sample. This sample comprised CD4+ or CD8+ T cells sorted from blood, obtained in a trial of the OX40 agonist ivuxolimab. Receptors were obtained from an adult with an advanced solid tumor such as melanoma, head and neck, liver or kidney cancer.

Only one count was recorded for this clone. J is TRBJ2-1 and V is TRBV9; a weak D match, TRBD2 (6 bases). This CDR3 contains 13 residues. The V end was cut by 3 bases, the J end by 8 bases, with 12 bases between. The germline V gene has CDR1 SGDLS and CDR2 YYNGEE. The CDR3 spells CASSGDLLDEQFF. The CDR3 DNA sequence: TGTGCCAGCAGCGGGGACTTATTGGATGAGCAGTTCTTC.

CDR3 sequence: CASSLVQSYEQYF. In DNA, the CDR3 is TGTGCCAGCAGCTTAGTACAGTCCTACGAGCAGTACTTC. The chain combines TRBV7-9 with TRBJ2-7; D remains ambiguous. The CDR3 length is 13 residues. V lost 1 base and J lost 1, with 5 bases in between. CDR1 SEHNR and CDR2 FQNEAQ come from the germline V gene (reference sequence).

The J gene is TRBJ1-1, the V gene TRBV18; no reliable D call. This CDR3 spans 13 amino acids. Germline-derived CDR1 and CDR2 are KGHSH and LQKENI. Trimming cost V 2 bases and J 4 bases, with 8 bases left between them. As DNA, the CDR3 is TGTGCCAGCTCACCATCGATTTCCACTGAAGCTTTCTTT. Translated, it gives CASSPSISTEAFF.

The J gene is TRBJ2-6, the V gene TRBV15, with D unresolved. Per the germline V gene, CDR1 is LNHNV and CDR2 is YYDKDF (reference sequence). This CDR3 region has 14 residues. Trimming left V 4 bases short and J 0 bases short, with 4 bases between. In DNA form, the CDR3 reads TGTGCCACCAGCACGCGCTCTGGGGCCAACGTCCTGACTTTC. Translated: CATSTRSGANVLTF.

The chain is built from TRBV4-1 and TRBJ2-4; D remains ambiguous. The germline V and J ends were trimmed by 0 bases and 0 bases, with 3 bases remaining between them. The CDR3 runs 14 residues. Germline CDR1 reads MGHRA; CDR2 reads YSYEKL. The CDR3 loop is CASSQEAAKNIQYF. The DNA for the CDR3 is TGCGCCAGCAGCCAAGAGGCAGCCAAAAACATTCAGTACTTC.

The chain links TRBV16 to TRBJ1-5; maybe TRBD1 (5 bases). The CDR3 totals 12 residues. Germline V gives CDR1 KGHSY, CDR2 FQNENV. The V gene lost 0 bases and the J gene lost 11 bases, with 8 bases spanning the gap. The CDR3 loop reads CASSQSTGAQHF. Here the CDR3 DNA reads TGTGCCAGCAGCCAATCGACGGGGGCCCAGCATTTT.

This chain joins TRBV2 and TRBJ1-5, with TRBD1 matching over 7 bases. CDR1 and CDR2 from the germline V gene are SNHLY and FYNNEI. Trimming cost V 6 bases and J 4 bases; bases outside gene matches: 6. The CDR3 length is 14 residues. CDR3 in amino acids: CASSKGGPNQPQHF. The CDR3 DNA follows: TGTGCCAGCAGCAAAGGGGGCCCTAATCAGCCCCAGCATTTT.

The chain has TRBV28 and TRBJ2-7, with 7 bases aligning to TRBD2. J lost 4 bases, V lost 3 bases, and 9 bases had no gene match. Germline V gives CDR1 MDHEN, CDR2 SYDVKM. The CDR3 runs 15 residues. CDR3 nucleotide sequence: TGTGCCAGCAGTTTCAACCTCCTAGCGGCTTACGAGCAGTACTTC. Encoded protein: CASSFNLLAAYEQYF.

The chain has TRBV27 and TRBJ2-7; 14 positions match TRBD2. Looked up from germline, CDR1 is MNHEY and CDR2 is SMNVEV (reference sequence). This CDR3 comprises 17 residues. After removal of 9 bases from V and 3 bases from J, the junction contained 13 bases not matched to a gene. CDR3: CASRREGTSGGLYEQYF. The CDR3 DNA sequence: TGTGCCAGTAGGAGGGAGGGGACTAGCGGGGGACTCTACGAGCAGTACTTC.

This clone appeared a few times. The genes are TRBV5-4 and TRBJ1-1, with TRBD1 identical over 10 bases. The CDR3 is 15 residues long. The germline V gene has CDR1 SGHNT and CDR2 YYREEE (reference sequence). The J segment lost 6 bases and the V segment lost 5 bases, leaving 10 bases of the junction unmatched. CDR3 sequence reads: CASRARQGARSEAFF. DNA of the CDR3: TGTGCCAGCAGGGCCCGACAGGGGGCGCGATCTGAAGCTTTCTTT.

This rearrangement joins TRBV19 to TRBJ2-3; 9 bases align to TRBD2. Losses at the gene ends were 6 bases for V and 4 bases for J; bases not matched to a gene: 8. This CDR3 has 15 amino acids. Germline CDR1 is LNHDA and CDR2 is SQIVND (reference sequence). In nucleotides, the CDR3 is TGTGCCAGTAGCACGACTAGCGGTCCCCCAGATACGCAGTATTTT. Translated: CASSTTSGPPDTQYF.

V and J are TRBV18 and TRBJ1-4; the match to TRBD1 covers 9 bases. CDR1 and CDR2 (germline): KGHSH, LQKENI. The junction had 8 bases not matched to a gene; V was cut back by 4 bases and J by 8 bases. This CDR3 spans 15 amino acids. CDR3 in DNA: TGTGCCAGCTCACGAAATCCGGGACAGGGAGAAAAACTGTTTTTT. This codes for CASSRNPGQGEKLFF. Full variable domain (remainder filled in from reference TRBV18 and TRBJ1-4): NAGVMQNPRHLVRRRGQEARLRCSPMKGHSHVYWYRQLPEEGLKFMVYLQKENIIDESGMPKERFSAEFPKEGPSILRIQQVVRGDSAAYFCASSRNPGQGEKLFFGSGTQLSVL.

The chain couples TRBV19 to TRBJ2-5; TRBD1 might be the D (5 bases). The CDR3 totals 13 residues. Germline CDR1 and CDR2: LNHDA and SQIVND (reference sequence). V was clipped by 5 bases and J by 4 bases, with 11 bases between them. This CDR3 reads CASSSGRRETQYF. The CDR3 DNA sequence: TGTGCCAGTAGTTCAGGGCGTAGAGAGACCCAGTACTTC. Full variable domain (outside the CDR3, taken from reference TRBV19 and TRBJ2-5): DGGITQSPKYLFRKEGQNVTLSCEQNLNHDAMYWYRQDPGQGLRLIYYSQIVNDFQKGDIAEGYSVSREKKESFPLTVTSAQKNPTAFYLCASSSGRRETQYFGPGTRLLVL.

This clone was found once. The V call is TRBV11-3, the J call TRBJ2-2; 8 nucleotides agree with TRBD2. V shed 0 bases, J shed 5 bases, and the junction held 2 bases outside the gene matches. The V gene's germline CDR1 is SGHNT and CDR2 YENEEA. The CDR3 is made up of 15 amino acids. The CDR3 is CASSLESGRTGELFF. CDR3 nucleotides: TGTGCCAGCAGCTTAGAAAGCGGGAGAACCGGGGAGCTGTTTTTT.

This chain uses TRBV5-4 with TRBJ2-1; TRBD2 aligns across 8 bases. V shed 4 bases and J 5 bases; nucleotides not matched to a gene: 8. CDR1 and CDR2 from the germline V gene are SGHNT and YYREEE (reference sequence). The CDR3 has 15 residues. CDR3 sequence: CASSRTSGTDNEQFF. The CDR3 nucleotides read TGTGCCAGCAGCAGAACTAGCGGAACTGACAATGAGCAGTTCTTC.

The chain combines TRBV7-3 with TRBJ2-2; perhaps TRBD2 as D (5 bases). V was pared by 2 bases and J by 1 base, with 8 bases between. This CDR3 is built from 15 residues. Germline values: CDR1 SGHTA, CDR2 FQGTGA. The CDR3 DNA is TGTGCCAGCAGCTTAGGGAGACAGAACACCGGGGAGCTGTTTTTT. Translated, it gives CASSLGRQNTGELFF. Complete variable domain (other parts from reference TRBV7-3 and TRBJ2-2): GAGVSQTPSNKVTEKGKYVELRCDPISGHTALYWYRQSLGQGPEFLIYFQGTGAADDSGLPNDRFFAVRPEGSVSTLKIQRTERGDSAVYLCASSLGRQNTGELFFGEGSRLTVL.

This chain connects TRBV9 to TRBJ2-2; no clear D. CDR3 length: 15 residues. CDR1 is SGDLS and CDR2 is YYNGEE in the germline V gene. The V end lost 0 bases, the J end lost 6 bases, and 12 bases lay between the germline ends. CDR3 protein: CASSVEKRWAGELFF. The CDR3 nucleotides are TGTGCCAGCAGCGTAGAGAAGAGATGGGCCGGGGAGCTGTTTTTT.

The chain joins TRBV18 to TRBJ1-5; D is possibly TRBD1 (5 bases). Germline CDR1 and CDR2: KGHSH and LQKENI. This CDR3 is built from 15 residues. V gave up 3 bases and J gave up 7 bases, with 16 bases separating them. The CDR3 is CASSPRAAQWQPQHF. In DNA form, the CDR3 reads TGTGCCAGCTCACCCAGGGCGGCTCAATGGCAGCCCCAGCATTTT.

The gene calls are TRBV19 and TRBJ2-7; D remains ambiguous. The CDR3 consists of 12 residues. The V end was cut by 10 bases, the J end by 4 bases, with 14 bases between. The germline V gene has CDR1 LNHDA and CDR2 SQIVND (reference sequence). The CDR3 DNA is TGTGCCACTACCGACTCGATGTACGAGCAGTACTTC. Amino acid sequence: CATTDSMYEQYF.

V is TRBV7-2 and J is TRBJ2-1; D is unclear. The CDR3 runs 15 residues. V was shortened by 2 bases and J by 4 bases, with 12 bases between the two germline ends. Per the germline V gene, CDR1 is SGHTA and CDR2 is FQGNSA. CDR3 sequence: CASSLQGQDYNEQFF. The CDR3 DNA sequence: TGTGCCAGCAGCTTACAAGGGCAGGATTACAATGAGCAGTTCTTC. The full variable domain, in which reference TRBV7-2 and TRBJ2-1 provide the parts outside the CDR3, is GAGVSQSPSNKVTEKGKDVELRCDPISGHTALYWYRQSLGQGLEFLIYFQGNSAPDKSGLPSDRFSAERTGGSVSTLTIQRTQQEDSAVYLCASSLQGQDYNEQFFGPGTRLTVL.